Below, 12 T cell receptor beta chains from the same sample are listed, as sequenced in a study of T-cell memory formation after mild COVID-19. MiXCR was run by TCRdb on the 5' RACE reads, yielding one entry per CDR3 protein. The sample shows roughly 130,000 distinct CDR3 sequences, approximately 15% of them seen only once. The specimen was PBMCs or a T cell subset sorted from them (not recorded which). Source of these receptors: a young man who had mild COVID-19 (a few samples of this study predate the infection). Cell type and time point are not known.

The genes are TRBV12-3 or TRBV12-4 and TRBJ2-5, with D tentatively TRBD1 (6 bases). V was trimmed by 5 bases and J by 4 bases, leaving 14 bases between them. The CDR3 extends over 14 amino acids. The CDR3 DNA follows: TGTGCCAGCAGTCATACAGGGACAACAGAGACCCAGTACTTC. It yields the protein CASSHTGTTETQYF.

The genes are TRBV7-2 and TRBJ1-3, with 7 bases fitting TRBD1. The CDR3 runs to 16 residues. V was pared by 4 bases and J by 4 bases, with 10 bases of the junction left unmatched. CDR1 and CDR2 from the germline V gene are SGHTA and FQGNSA. DNA of the CDR3: TGTGCCAGCAGCTACGGGGGACAGCCTATCGGAAACACCATATATTTT. As protein: CASSYGGQPIGNTIYF.

This clonotype was recorded a few times. The chain is built from TRBV20-1 and TRBJ2-3, with 9 bases matching TRBD2. V gave up 5 bases and J gave up 5 bases; unmatched junction bases: 11. CDR3 length: 15 residues. The germline gives CDR1 DFQATT, CDR2 SNEGSKA (reference sequence). CDR3 sequence: CSAGRGGGALDTQYF. The CDR3 DNA follows: TGCAGTGCTGGTCGGGGCGGGGGGGCCTTAGATACGCAGTATTTT.

This clonotype was observed a single time. The chain combines TRBV27 with TRBJ1-1; D gene uncertain. CDR3 length equals 18 residues. Trimming pared 5 bases from V and 0 bases from J, leaving 22 bases between. The germline CDR1 and CDR2 sequences are MNHEY and SMNVEV (reference sequence). DNA of the CDR3: TGTGCCAGCAGTCCTTCGTATGTGGGCCAGCTCATGAACACTGAAGCTTTCTTT. Translation gives CASSPSYVGQLMNTEAFF.

This clonotype was counted a few times. The chain uses TRBV4-3 and TRBJ1-4; 7 bases are a match to TRBD1. The CDR3 sequence is 17 residues long. V trimming: 0 bases; J trimming: 6 bases; junction bases outside the gene matches: 10. Germline-derived CDR1 and CDR2 are LGHNA and YSLEER. CDR3 amino acids: CASSQDARDSVHEKLFF. The CDR3 region has the DNA TGCGCCAGCAGCCAAGATGCTCGGGACAGTGTTCATGAAAAACTGTTTTTT.

The chain has TRBV7-2 and TRBJ2-1, with 12 bases identical to TRBD2. The CDR3 is 15 amino acids. Germline trimming cut 5 bases from V and 8 bases from J; bases unmatched to any gene: 7. Germline CDR1 and CDR2: SGHTA and FQGNSA. CDR3 amino acids: CASSPELAGGHEQFF. The CDR3 DNA reads TGTGCCAGCAGCCCTGAACTAGCGGGGGGCCATGAGCAGTTCTTC.

The CDR3 region is CASFNTLETQYF. CDR3 coding DNA: TGTGCCAGCTTCAATACCCTGGAGACCCAGTACTTC. J is TRBJ2-5 and V is TRBV6-2 or TRBV6-3, with D hard to call. V was clipped by 8 bases and J by 5 bases, with 12 bases between them. The CDR3 runs to 12 residues. Germline assignment: CDR1 MNHEY and CDR2 SVGEGT.

This clonotype was detected only a few times. This chain joins TRBV7-2 and TRBJ1-2, with 7 nucleotides matching TRBD1. Losses at the gene ends were 3 bases for V and 4 bases for J; bases not matched to a gene: 8. Per the germline V gene, CDR1 is SGHTA and CDR2 is FQGNSA. The CDR3 sequence is 15 residues long. The CDR3 sequence: CASSFPDRRSYGYTF. In nucleotides, the CDR3 is TGTGCCAGCAGCTTCCCGGACAGGCGGTCCTATGGCTACACCTTC.

In its sample, this clonotype was seen a few times. The chain carries TRBV5-1 and TRBJ1-1; 8 bases match TRBD1. With V trimmed by 4 bases and J by 7 bases, 12 bases remained unmatched. CDR3 length: 15 residues. The V gene's germline CDR1 is SGHRS and CDR2 YFSETQ. DNA for the CDR3: TGCGCCAGCAGCCCAGCGAGACAGGGGCCCGGTGAAGCTTTCTTT. This sequence encodes CASSPARQGPGEAFF.

The chain links TRBV19 to TRBJ1-1; 8 bases map to TRBD1. Trimming at V came to 6 bases and at J to 3 bases, leaving 6 bases not matched to a gene. CDR3 length: 14 residues. From germline, CDR1 is LNHDA and CDR2 SQIVND (reference sequence). The CDR3 loop is CASRRTGPHTEAFF. In DNA, the CDR3 is TGTGCCAGTAGACGGACAGGGCCGCACACTGAAGCTTTCTTT. Complete variable domain (other parts from reference TRBV19 and TRBJ1-1): DGGITQSPKYLFRKEGQNVTLSCEQNLNHDAMYWYRQDPGQGLRLIYYSQIVNDFQKGDIAEGYSVSREKKESFPLTVTSAQKNPTAFYLCASRRTGPHTEAFFGQGTRLTVV.

This clonotype was seen many times. The genes are TRBV12-3 or TRBV12-4 and TRBJ2-2, with 9 bases identical to TRBD1. Losses at the gene ends were 5 bases for V and 3 bases for J; bases not matched to a gene: 7. There are 16 residues in the CDR3. CDR3 loop: CASSPRTGAHTGELFF. The CDR3 region has the DNA TGTGCCAGCAGTCCACGGACAGGGGCCCACACCGGGGAGCTGTTTTTT.

This clonotype was detected many times. This chain uses TRBV7-6 with TRBJ2-7; 10 bases agree with TRBD2. The J segment lost 4 bases and the V segment lost 6 bases, leaving 3 bases of the junction unmatched. This CDR3 has 13 residues. Germline V lookup: CDR1 SGHVS, CDR2 FNYEAQ. The CDR3 protein is CASSATSGYEQYF. The CDR3 DNA is TGTGCCAGCAGTGCGACTAGCGGGTACGAGCAGTACTTC.